This passage covers 10 T cell receptor beta chains from one sample sequenced in a study of blood T cell repertoires in COVID-19. TCRdb keeps only in-frame clones here, not all; method: immunoSEQ multiplex PCR. Of 260,000 or so clones in the sample, over 75% were seen once. Material for sequencing was PBMCs or T cells enriched from blood (not recorded which). Receptor source: a man between 18 and 29 years old who had recovered from COVID-19.

V gene TRBV7-3 combines with J gene TRBJ2-1, with D possibly being TRBD2 (6 bases). V was pared by 5 bases and J by 9 bases, with 14 bases between. Germline CDR1 and CDR2: SGHTA and FQGTGA. The CDR3 extends over 13 amino acids. The CDR3 loop is CASSRQTSGEQFF. CDR3 nucleotides: TGTGCCAGCAGCCGACAGACTAGTGGTGAGCAGTTCTTC.

The rearrangement links TRBV28 to TRBJ2-5, with 10 bases aligning to TRBD2. Germline loops: CDR1 MDHEN, CDR2 SYDVKM. CDR3 length: 13 residues. V shed 8 bases, J shed 1 base, and the junction held 1 base outside the gene matches. CDR3 region: CASLAGGQETQYF. The CDR3 nucleotides read TGTGCCAGCTTAGCGGGAGGCCAAGAGACCCAGTACTTC.

This clone was recorded once. The chain has TRBV30 and TRBJ2-3; 8 nucleotides match TRBD2. The ends lost 4 bases at V and 0 bases at J; junction bases unmatched: 3. Germline CDR1 reads GTSNPN; CDR2 reads SVGIG (reference sequence). This CDR3 is built from 14 residues. The CDR3 loop is CAWNPSGSTDTQYF. The DNA for the CDR3 is TGTGCCTGGAACCCTAGCGGGAGCACAGATACGCAGTATTTT.

This chain joins TRBV6-5 and TRBJ1-1, with 9 bases fitting TRBD1. The CDR3 sequence is 14 residues long. CDR1 is MNHEY, CDR2 SVGAGI, per germline. V shed 8 bases and J 3 bases; nucleotides not matched to a gene: 7. The chain's CDR3 is CASHPTGGYTEAFF. DNA for the CDR3: TGTGCCAGCCACCCGACAGGGGGGTACACTGAAGCTTTCTTT.

J is TRBJ1-2 and V is TRBV6-1; TRBD1 matches 7 bases. V shed 3 bases and J 4 bases; nucleotides not matched to a gene: 2. The CDR3 length is 13 residues. In germline, CDR1 is MNHNS, CDR2 SASEGT. Here the CDR3 reads CASSEGTVYGYTF. The DNA of the CDR3 is TGTGCCAGCAGTGAGGGGACAGTCTATGGCTACACCTTC.

J is TRBJ2-5 and V is TRBV11-2; D may be TRBD2 (5 bases). Germline-derived CDR1 and CDR2 are SGHAT and FQNNGV. The CDR3 is 14 amino acids. Trimming removed 2 bases at V and 5 bases at J, with 12 bases between. Written as DNA, the CDR3 is TGTGCCAGCAGCTTAACCGGGATGGGCGAGACCCAGTACTTC. This translates into CASSLTGMGETQYF.

This chain connects TRBV10-2 to TRBJ1-3; TRBD1 aligns across 9 bases. The CDR3 is made up of 15 amino acids. Unmatched junction bases numbered 4, after V lost 6 bases and J lost 1 base. The V gene's germline CDR1 is WSHSY and CDR2 SAAADI. CDR3 DNA sequence: TGCGCCAGCAGCTATGGACAGGGGTCTGGAAACACCATATATTTT. It yields the protein CASSYGQGSGNTIYF.

The rearrangement uses TRBV5-1 and TRBJ2-1, with 9 positions matching TRBD2. This CDR3 region has 15 residues. J was trimmed by 3 bases and V by 3 bases; bases with no gene match: 4. CDR1 and CDR2 (germline): SGHRS, YFSETQ. This CDR3 reads CASSSLAGNYNEQFF. CDR3 sequence (DNA): TGCGCCAGCAGCTCCCTAGCGGGGAACTACAATGAGCAGTTCTTC.

This clone was counted a single time. The chain is built from TRBV25-1 and TRBJ1-6; D not certain. The CDR3 has 12 amino acids. CDR1 and CDR2 from the germline V gene are MGHDK and SYGVNS. V was clipped by 6 bases and J by 9 bases, with 9 bases between them. The CDR3 is CASREGGSPLHF. The CDR3 DNA sequence: TGTGCCAGCAGGGAAGGCGGTTCACCCCTCCACTTT.

The chain has TRBV19 and TRBJ1-2; a possible D gene is TRBD1 (5 bases). Trimming left V 0 bases short and J 6 bases short, with 14 bases between. The CDR3 extends over 15 amino acids. Germline V CDR1 and CDR2: LNHDA, SQIVND (reference sequence). CDR3 loop: CASSIDLRALDGYTF. The CDR3 DNA follows: TGTGCCAGTAGTATAGATCTCAGGGCTCTCGATGGCTACACCTTC.